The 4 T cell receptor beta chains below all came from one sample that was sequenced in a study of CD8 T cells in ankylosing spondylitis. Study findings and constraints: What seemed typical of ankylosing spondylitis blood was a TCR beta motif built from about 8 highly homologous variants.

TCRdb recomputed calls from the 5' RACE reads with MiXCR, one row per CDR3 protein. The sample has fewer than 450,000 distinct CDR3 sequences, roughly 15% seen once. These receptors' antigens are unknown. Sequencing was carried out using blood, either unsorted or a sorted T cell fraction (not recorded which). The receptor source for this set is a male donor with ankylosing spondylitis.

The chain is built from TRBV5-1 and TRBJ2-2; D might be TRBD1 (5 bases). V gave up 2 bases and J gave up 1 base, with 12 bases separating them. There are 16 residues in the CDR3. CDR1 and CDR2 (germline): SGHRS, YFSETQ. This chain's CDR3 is CASSLIGHENTGELFF. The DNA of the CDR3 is TGCGCCAGCAGCTTAATTGGACATGAGAACACCGGGGAGCTGTTTTTT. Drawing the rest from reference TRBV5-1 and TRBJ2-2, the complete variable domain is KAGVTQTPRYLIKTRGQQVTLSCSPISGHRSVSWYQQTPGQGLQFLFEYFSETQRNKGNFPGRFSGRQFSNSRSEMNVSTLELGDSALYLCASSLIGHENTGELFFGEGSRLTVL.

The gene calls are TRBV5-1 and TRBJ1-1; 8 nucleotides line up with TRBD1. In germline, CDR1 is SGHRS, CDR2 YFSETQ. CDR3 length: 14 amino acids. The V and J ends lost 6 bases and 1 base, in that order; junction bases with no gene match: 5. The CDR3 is CASTKTGENTEAFF. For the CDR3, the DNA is TGCGCCAGCACGAAGACAGGGGAGAACACTGAAGCTTTCTTT. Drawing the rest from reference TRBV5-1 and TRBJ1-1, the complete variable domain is KAGVTQTPRYLIKTRGQQVTLSCSPISGHRSVSWYQQTPGQGLQFLFEYFSETQRNKGNFPGRFSGRQFSNSRSEMNVSTLELGDSALYLCASTKTGENTEAFFGQGTRLTVV.

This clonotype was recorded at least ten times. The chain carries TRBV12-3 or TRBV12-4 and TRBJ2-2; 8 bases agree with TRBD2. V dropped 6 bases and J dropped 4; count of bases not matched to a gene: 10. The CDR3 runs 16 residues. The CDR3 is CASRPTSVWITGELFF. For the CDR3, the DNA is TGTGCCAGCAGGCCGACTAGCGTTTGGATCACCGGGGAGCTGTTTTTT.

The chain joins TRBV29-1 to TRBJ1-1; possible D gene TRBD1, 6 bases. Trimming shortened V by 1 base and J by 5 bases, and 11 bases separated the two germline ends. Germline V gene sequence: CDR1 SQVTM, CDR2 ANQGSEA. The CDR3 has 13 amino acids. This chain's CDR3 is CSVEGGLGTEAFF. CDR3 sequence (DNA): TGCAGCGTTGAAGGGGGGCTGGGGACTGAAGCTTTCTTT.